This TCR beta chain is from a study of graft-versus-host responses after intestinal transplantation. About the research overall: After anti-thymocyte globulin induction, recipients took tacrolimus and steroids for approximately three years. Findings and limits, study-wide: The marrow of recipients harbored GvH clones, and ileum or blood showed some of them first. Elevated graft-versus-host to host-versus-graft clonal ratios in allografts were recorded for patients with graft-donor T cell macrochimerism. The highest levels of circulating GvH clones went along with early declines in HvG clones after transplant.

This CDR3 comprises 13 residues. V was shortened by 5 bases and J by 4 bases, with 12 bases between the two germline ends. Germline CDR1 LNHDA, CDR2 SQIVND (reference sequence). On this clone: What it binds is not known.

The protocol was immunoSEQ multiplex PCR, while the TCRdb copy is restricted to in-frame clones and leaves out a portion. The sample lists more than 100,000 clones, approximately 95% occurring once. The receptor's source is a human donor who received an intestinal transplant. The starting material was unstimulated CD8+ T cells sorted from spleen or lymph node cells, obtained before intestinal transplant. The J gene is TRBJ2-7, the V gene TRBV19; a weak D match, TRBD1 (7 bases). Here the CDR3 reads CASSAGQLYEQYF. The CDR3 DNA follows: TGTGCCAGTAGTGCGGGACAGCTATACGAGCAGTACTTC.